The TCR beta chain under discussion was sequenced for a study of shared clonotypes between healthy human individuals. Germline V CDR1 and CDR2: SGHRS, YFSETQ. The V end lost 1 base, the J end lost 8 bases, and 12 bases lay between the germline ends. The CDR3 loop spans 13 amino acids. Only in-frame clones appear in the TCRdb table, and some are missing; sequencing was by immunoSEQ multiplex PCR. The repertoire has a few hundred thousand clones, over 95% of them found once; the top ten carry about 0.11%. Naive-designated CD8 cells lacked CD45RO, were positively enriched for CCR7, and omitted terminally differentiated effector memory CD45RA+ cells.

The sample consisted of naive CD8+ T cells sorted from blood. The sequence was collected from a woman aged 30 to 39 in good health. This chain connects TRBV5-1 to TRBJ1-2; D not certain. CDR3 nucleotide sequence: TGCGCCAGCAGCTTGCCCCCCGAAGGAGGCTACACCTTC. The encoded protein is CASSLPPEGGYTF.